The next 32 T cell receptor beta chains were all read from a single sample in a study of T cells expressing NK-cell markers. TCRdb reanalyzed the 5' RACE reads and collapses them to one entry per CDR3 protein, without DNA. In total, the table holds around 110,000 distinct CDR3 sequences. Material for sequencing was blood T cells: a sorted CD56 or NKG2C T cell subset, CD4+ or CD8+ T cells, or bulk PBMC T cells (not recorded which). The receptor source for this set is a woman between 18 and 75 years old in good health.

The rearrangement links TRBV20-1 to TRBJ2-3; TCRdb indicates TRBD2, and absent DNA this call remains unverified. This CDR3 contains 17 residues. Germline V gives CDR1 DFQATT, CDR2 SNEGSKA (reference sequence). The CDR3 here is CSASRRERVRSTDTQYF.

The chain has TRBV11-1 and TRBJ2-7; the D call of TRBD1 rests on TCRdb alone, since no DNA is present to check it. The CDR3 sequence is 15 residues long. Per germline, CDR1 SGHAT and CDR2 FQDESV (reference sequence). The CDR3 spells CASSARDLSSYEQYF.

The chain links TRBV24-1 to TRBJ2-2. Germline lookup yields CDR1 KGHDR and CDR2 SFDVKD. The CDR3 contains 14 residues. The CDR3 spells CATSDSGTTGELFF.

The chain carries TRBV20-1 and TRBJ1-4; TCRdb gives TRBD1 as the D gene, but with no DNA this cannot be confirmed. Germline loops: CDR1 DFQATT, CDR2 SNEGSKA (reference sequence). This CDR3 has 16 amino acids. CDR3 amino acids: CSARVRQGTIYEKLFF.

The CDR3 region is CASSLADRGTDTQYF. The J gene is TRBJ2-3, the V gene TRBV27; TCRdb reports TRBD2, a call that lacks DNA to check it against. This CDR3 is 15 amino acids long. The V gene's germline CDR1 is MNHEY and CDR2 SMNVEV (reference sequence).

CDR3 sequence: CAIRQPPGLAAEQFF. The V call is TRBV10-3, the J call TRBJ2-1; TCRdb's D call of TRBD2 is untestable without DNA. CDR1 is ENHRY and CDR2 is SYGVKD in the germline V gene. This CDR3 is 15 amino acids long.

The chain recombines TRBV15 with TRBJ1-4. The CDR3 contains 14 residues. Germline values: CDR1 LNHNV, CDR2 YYDKDF (reference sequence). The CDR3 loop reads CATSPAREVEKLFF.

V usage is TRBV29-1 and J usage is TRBJ2-7; TCRdb gives TRBD1 as the D gene, but with no DNA this cannot be confirmed. Germline V gives CDR1 SQVTM, CDR2 ANQGSEA. The CDR3 totals 13 residues. The CDR3 reads CSVGRGLSYEQYF.

V and J are TRBV9 and TRBJ2-7; TCRdb selects TRBD1, and the lack of DNA leaves this call unchecked. This CDR3 spans 14 amino acids. CDR1 and CDR2 (germline): SGDLS, YYNGEE. The CDR3 is CASSKGQGSYEQYF. The variable domain in full, with the rest retrieved from reference TRBV9 and TRBJ2-7, is DSGVTQTPKHLITATGQRVTLRCSPRSGDLSVYWYQQSLDQGLQFLIQYYNGEERAKGNILERFSAQQFPDLHSELNLSSLELGDSALYFCASSKGQGSYEQYFGPGTRLTVT.

The chain is built from TRBV5-6 and TRBJ2-1. The V gene's germline CDR1 is SGHDT and CDR2 YYEEEE. The CDR3 has 15 amino acids. The CDR3 protein is CASSLGTKSYNEQFF.

The chain is built from TRBV19 and TRBJ2-1; absent DNA, TCRdb's TRBD1 call cannot be checked. Germline V gives CDR1 LNHDA, CDR2 SQIVND (reference sequence). CDR3 size: 12 residues. CDR3 loop: CASSNRADEQFF.

The chain joins TRBV29-1 to TRBJ1-2. Germline-derived CDR1 and CDR2 are SQVTM and ANQGSEA. The CDR3 sequence is 13 residues long. The CDR3 is CSVGGGDTYGYTF.

The V gene is TRBV7-9, the J gene TRBJ2-7. The CDR3 sequence is 14 residues long. Germline V gene lookup returns CDR1 SEHNR and CDR2 FQNEAQ (reference sequence). The CDR3 sequence: CASSLGQAPYEQYF.

The CDR3 loop reads CASRTENIQYF. The J gene is TRBJ2-4, the V gene TRBV5-1; TCRdb's D call, TRBD1, is unchecked because there is no DNA. CDR1 is SGHRS, CDR2 YFSETQ, per germline. This CDR3 spans 11 amino acids. Full variable domain (outside the CDR3, taken from reference TRBV5-1 and TRBJ2-4): KAGVTQTPRYLIKTRGQQVTLSCSPISGHRSVSWYQQTPGQGLQFLFEYFSETQRNKGNFPGRFSGRQFSNSRSEMNVSTLELGDSALYLCASRTENIQYFGAGTRLSVL.

The genes are TRBV19 and TRBJ1-5. Germline assignment: CDR1 LNHDA and CDR2 SQIVND (reference sequence). The CDR3 has 13 residues. The CDR3 reads CASSIQENQPQHF.

The CDR3: CASRGGMTYEQYF. The V call is TRBV27, the J call TRBJ2-7; the TRBD1 assignment by TCRdb is unverifiable without DNA. CDR1 MNHEY and CDR2 SMNVEV come from the germline V gene (reference sequence). The CDR3 totals 13 residues.

The chain joins TRBV4-3 to TRBJ2-1. In germline, CDR1 is LGHNA, CDR2 YSLEER. This CDR3 is built from 16 residues. The CDR3 region is CASSQDTGSSYNEQFF.

The CDR3 loop reads CASSHGETQYF. The genes are TRBV4-1 and TRBJ2-5. Germline V lookup: CDR1 MGHRA, CDR2 YSYEKL. The CDR3 sequence is 11 residues long.

The chain uses TRBV12-3 or TRBV12-4 and TRBJ2-3; there is no DNA to check the TCRdb D call of TRBD2. This CDR3 region has 16 residues. The CDR3 sequence: CASSLGGGGMGDTQYF.

The chain has TRBV29-1 and TRBJ1-3; TCRdb reports TRBD1, a call that lacks DNA to check it against. The germline gives CDR1 SQVTM, CDR2 ANQGSEA. The CDR3 is 12 residues long. The CDR3 here is CSARTGGDTIYF. Looking up the rest from reference TRBV29-1 and TRBJ1-3 gives the full variable domain: SAVISQKPSRDICQRGTSLTIQCQVDSQVTMMFWYRQQPGQSLTLIATANQGSEATYESGFVIDKFPISRPNLTFSTLTVSNMSPEDSSIYLCSARTGGDTIYFGEGSWLTVV.

V is TRBV4-1 and J is TRBJ2-1; TCRdb's D call, TRBD1, is unchecked because there is no DNA. Germline CDR1 reads MGHRA; CDR2 reads YSYEKL. The length of the CDR3 is 14 residues. CDR3 amino acids: CASSQEDSYNEQFF.

The V and J genes are TRBV7-9 and TRBJ2-3. This CDR3 region has 15 residues. The germline V gene has CDR1 SEHNR and CDR2 FQNEAQ (reference sequence). CDR3 region: CASSLGLAGTDTQYF.

This rearrangement joins TRBV6-1 to TRBJ2-3; absent DNA, TCRdb's TRBD2 call cannot be checked. The germline gives CDR1 MNHNS, CDR2 SASEGT. CDR3 length equals 15 residues. The CDR3 here is CASILGSGDADTQYF.

The chain employs TRBV3-1 and TRBJ1-1; absent DNA, TCRdb's TRBD1 call cannot be checked. Germline V gene data show CDR1 as LGHDT and CDR2 as YNNKEL (reference sequence). The CDR3 is 14 amino acids. The CDR3 region is CASSRRTGGDGAFF.

V and J are TRBV15 and TRBJ2-7; the TCRdb D gene call, TRBD1, has no DNA to confirm it. The CDR3 is 14 amino acids. Germline CDR1 LNHNV, CDR2 YYDKDF (reference sequence). CDR3 loop: CATSTGGASYEQYF.

The J gene is TRBJ1-6, the V gene TRBV5-6. The CDR3 is 14 residues long. Germline V lookup: CDR1 SGHDT, CDR2 YYEEEE. The CDR3 loop is CASSLILGNSPLHF.

The chain couples TRBV13 to TRBJ2-7; TCRdb designates TRBD2, a call that cannot be tested without DNA. CDR3 length: 16 residues. The germline V gene has CDR1 PRHDT and CDR2 FYEKMQ (reference sequence). The CDR3 loop reads CASSLLEAGGRGWQYF.

V and J are TRBV5-4 and TRBJ2-3; TCRdb reports TRBD2, a call that lacks DNA to check it against. The CDR3 covers 17 residues. CDR1 and CDR2 (germline): SGHNT, YYREEE (reference sequence). CDR3 sequence: CASSLESASGRADTQYF.

This chain joins TRBV11-2 and TRBJ2-1; TCRdb selects TRBD2, and the lack of DNA leaves this call unchecked. The CDR3 has 16 amino acids. Germline values: CDR1 SGHAT, CDR2 FQNNGV. The chain's CDR3 is CASSLDLAGVPGEQFF.

The gene calls are TRBV7-8 and TRBJ1-2; there is no DNA to check the TCRdb D call of TRBD1. This CDR3 is built from 16 residues. CDR1 and CDR2 (germline): SGHVS, FQNEAQ. CDR3 sequence reads: CASSLAPGDVVGGYTF.

The chain links TRBV18 to TRBJ2-1; the TCRdb D gene call, TRBD1, has no DNA to confirm it. Germline lookup yields CDR1 KGHSH and CDR2 LQKENI. CDR3 length: 21 amino acids. This chain's CDR3 is CASSPFPPGQGRTGSYNEQFF. Using reference TRBV18 and TRBJ2-1 for the parts outside the CDR3, the full variable domain is NAGVMQNPRHLVRRRGQEARLRCSPMKGHSHVYWYRQLPEEGLKFMVYLQKENIIDESGMPKERFSAEFPKEGPSILRIQQVVRGDSAAYFCASSPFPPGQGRTGSYNEQFFGPGTRLTVL.

The chain employs TRBV5-1 and TRBJ2-2. This CDR3 has 13 residues. Per germline, CDR1 SGHRS and CDR2 YFSETQ. The CDR3 spells CASIDRNTGELFF.